Sequencing of this TCR beta chain was carried out in a study of blood T cell repertoires in COVID-19. Looking at the study overall: PBMCs, B-cell-depleted T cells, or T cells were the source of the cDNA or gDNA that made up the material.

Measured with immunoSEQ multiplex PCR; TCRdb has only the in-frame clones, and not every one. This sample yields 240,000 or so clones, of which more than 75% are seen a single time; roughly 3% belongs to the top ten. The sample taken for sequencing was peripheral blood. The TCR originated in a woman aged 30 to 39 who had recovered from COVID-19.

The CDR3 sequence: CATRSFGRGSAGNTIYF. The CDR3 DNA follows: TGTGCCACCAGGTCCTTTGGCAGGGGGAGCGCTGGAAACACCATATATTTT. J is TRBJ1-3 and V is TRBV15; 7 bases line up with TRBD1. The CDR3 has 17 amino acids. Trimming cost V 6 bases and J 2 bases; bases outside gene matches: 13. CDR1 and CDR2 (germline): LNHNV, YYDKDF (reference sequence).